This T cell receptor beta chain was sequenced during a study of early T cells in non-severe SARS-CoV-2 infection. Overall study context: Whole-blood bulk RNA, unsorted, was sequenced, and chains were unpaired.

TCRdb analysed the 5' RACE reads with MiXCR anew, one entry per CDR3 protein. There are more than 70,000 distinct CDR3 sequences in the sample; approximately 13% occur only once, and approximately 7% lies in the top ten. The V and J ends lost 5 bases and 4 bases, in that order; junction bases with no gene match: 6. The CDR3 extends over 15 amino acids. This clonotype was seen at least ten times. This TCR came from an adult who was a healthcare worker with PCR-confirmed SARS-CoV-2 infection or an uninfected control (not recorded which). What was sequenced was whole blood. V is TRBV12-3 or TRBV12-4 and J is TRBJ2-5; 11 positions agree with TRBD2. This CDR3 reads CASSVGLAGTETQYF. The CDR3 region has the DNA TGTGCCAGCAGTGTCGGACTAGCGGGTACAGAGACCCAGTACTTC.